This T cell receptor (beta chain) comes out of a study of blood T cell repertoires in COVID-19. Study overall: From the United States, Italy and Spain came samples of acute and convalescent COVID-19. Nucleic acid was either cDNA or gDNA, and it came from T cells, B-cell-depleted T cells, or PBMCs.

Methods used by the authors: Scientists estimated how many nucleated cells there were by amplifying reference gene primers. Clones were sequenced by immunoSEQ multiplex PCR, and TCRdb holds only the in-frame ones, with some missing. From that table come the V and J calls and clone size; the DNA was used to work out D and trimming. The sample has about 67,000 clones; around 88% are singletons. Germline V gives CDR1 LNHNV, CDR2 YYDKDF (reference sequence). The V end lost 0 bases, the J end lost 3 bases, and 8 bases lay between the germline ends. There are 14 residues in the CDR3. The gene calls are TRBV15 and TRBJ1-2; TRBD1 is a possible D gene (5 bases). The clonotype originates from a woman over 75 with acute or convalescent COVID-19. The specimen sequenced was peripheral blood. CDR3 sequence: CATSRDRQHYGYTF. The CDR3 DNA reads as TGTGCCACCAGCAGAGATCGACAGCACTATGGCTACACCTTC.